This TCR beta chain emerged from a study of shared clonotypes between healthy human individuals. Overall study: CD8 memory received one plate per donor, CD8 naive two, CD4 memory three and CD4 naive three.

The length of the CDR3 is 17 residues. Germline CDR1 and CDR2: MGHRA and YSYEKL. Trimming at V came to 1 base and at J to 1 base, leaving 9 bases not matched to a gene. CD45RO-negative, CCR7-selected cells formed the naive CD8 fraction, which excluded terminally differentiated effector memory CD45RA+ cells. Remarks on this clone: The antigen is not known.

Broader study findings: The study generally estimated greater richness for naive than memory subsets.

Assay execution proceeded at the deep level. Authors' analysis steps: There were no quality scores in the junction-only immunoSEQ sequences, so filtering differed. Sequencing used immunoSEQ multiplex PCR; TCRdb keeps in-frame clones, though not all of them. For V, J and clone size, that table is used; D and trimming come from the DNA. This sample has under 850,000 clones, with about 91% found just once. Specimen: naive CD8+ T cells sorted from blood. This TCR came from a man aged 30 to 39 in good health. The rearrangement links TRBV4-1 to TRBJ2-7; TRBD2 aligns across 8 bases. The CDR3 DNA sequence: TGCGCCAGCAGCCAAGCATCTGCCCTAGCGGGTTCCTACGAGCAGTACTTC. It yields the protein CASSQASALAGSYEQYF.